This is a list of T cell receptor beta chains from one sample in a study of Graves' ophthalmopathy and Graves' hyperthyroidism. Via MiXCR, TCRdb re-called the multiplex PCR reads, giving one row per CDR3 protein. The sample has about 390,000 distinct CDR3 sequences, approximately 17% seen once. The sequenced sample consisted of peripheral blood. The receptors here all came from an adult woman with stable Graves' hyperthyroidism. CDR3s include the opening cysteine and the closing phenylalanine or tryptophan. D genes are given only for firm matches. Some rows have no size entry. The others give once, few or many, or a class for an expanded clone.

J gene: TRBJ1-2
V gene: TRBV6-5
D gene: TRBD1
clone size: many
CDR3 protein: CASRYYSDRAPYGYTF
CDR3 DNA: TGTGCCAGCAGATACTATTCAGACAGGGCCCCCTATGGCTACACCTTC

J gene: TRBJ1-5
V gene: TRBV20-1
D gene: NA
clone size: many
CDR3 protein: CSARDFGSQPQHF
CDR3 DNA: TGCAGTGCTAGAGATTTTGGGAGTCAGCCCCAGCATTTT

J gene: TRBJ2-2
V gene: TRBV10-3
D gene: NA
clone size: NA
CDR3 protein: CAIPLDNTGELFF
CDR3 DNA: TGTGCCATCCCCCTGGATAACACCGGGGAGCTGTTTTTT

J gene: TRBJ1-1
V gene: TRBV28
D gene: NA
clone size: many
CDR3 protein: CASPPARGNTEAFF
CDR3 DNA: TGTGCCAGCCCGCCGGCCCGGGGGAACACTGAAGCTTTCTTT

J gene: TRBJ2-6
V gene: TRBV13
D gene: NA
clone size: many
CDR3 protein: CASSTSSGANVLTF
CDR3 DNA: TGTGCCAGCAGCACAAGCTCTGGGGCCAACGTCCTGACTTTC

J gene: TRBJ1-5
V gene: TRBV19
D gene: TRBD1
clone size: many
CDR3 protein: CARQGARGGSNQPQHF
CDR3 DNA: TGTGCCAGACAGGGGGCGCGTGGGGGTTCCAATCAGCCCCAGCATTTT

J gene: TRBJ2-2
V gene: TRBV4-1
D gene: NA
clone size: many
CDR3 protein: CASSQARANTGELFF
CDR3 DNA: TGCGCCAGCAGCCAAGCGCGGGCGAACACCGGGGAGCTGTTTTTT

J gene: TRBJ2-2
V gene: TRBV12-3/TRBV12-4
D gene: TRBD2
clone size: NA
CDR3 protein: CASSYTTSGRLPGELFF
CDR3 DNA: TGTGCCAGCAGTTACACGACTAGCGGGAGGTTACCCGGGGAGCTGTTTTTT

J gene: TRBJ2-7
V gene: TRBV27
D gene: NA
clone size: few
CDR3 protein: CASSLSPYCEQYF
CDR3 DNA: TGTGCCAGCAGTTTATCCCCCTACTGCGAGCAGTACTTC

J gene: TRBJ1-2
V gene: TRBV15
D gene: TRBD1
clone size: many
CDR3 protein: CATSRARDRGSYTF
CDR3 DNA: TGTGCCACCAGCAGGGCCCGGGACAGGGGTTCCTACACCTTC

J gene: TRBJ1-2
V gene: TRBV12-3/TRBV12-4
D gene: NA
clone size: many
CDR3 protein: CASRESNYGYTF
CDR3 DNA: TGTGCCAGCAGGGAGTCAAACTATGGCTACACCTTC

J gene: TRBJ2-7
V gene: TRBV6-1
D gene: TRBD1
clone size: many
CDR3 protein: CASTISPGTGYEQYF
CDR3 DNA: TGTGCCAGCACCATTAGTCCCGGGACAGGGTACGAGCAGTACTTC

J gene: TRBJ1-5
V gene: TRBV9
D gene: NA
clone size: many
CDR3 protein: CASSPFGNSNQPQHF
CDR3 DNA: TGTGCCAGCAGCCCCTTTGGGAATAGCAATCAGCCCCAGCATTTT

J gene: TRBJ1-1
V gene: TRBV19
D gene: TRBD1
clone size: many
CDR3 protein: CASSLQGVFSEAFF
CDR3 DNA: TGTGCCAGTAGTCTACAGGGGGTTTTCAGTGAAGCTTTCTTT

J gene: TRBJ1-1
V gene: TRBV6-1
D gene: NA
clone size: once
CDR3 protein: CASSRGDFEAFF
CDR3 DNA: TGTGCCAGCAGTAGGGGGGACTTTGAAGCTTTCTTT

J gene: TRBJ2-5
V gene: TRBV7-2
D gene: TRBD2
clone size: many
CDR3 protein: CASSFTAGGQETQYF
CDR3 DNA: TGTGCCAGCAGCTTCACAGCGGGGGGCCAAGAGACCCAGTACTTC

J gene: TRBJ1-2
V gene: TRBV4-3
D gene: NA
clone size: NA
CDR3 protein: CASSQAEVYYGYTF
CDR3 DNA: TGCGCCAGCAGCCAAGCCGAAGTCTACTATGGTTACACCTTC

J gene: TRBJ1-1
V gene: TRBV28
D gene: TRBD1
clone size: many
CDR3 protein: CASSLVGIRDSNTEAFF
CDR3 DNA: TGTGCCAGCAGTTTGGTGGGGATCCGGGACAGCAACACTGAAGCTTTCTTT

J gene: TRBJ1-5
V gene: TRBV7-2
D gene: NA
clone size: many
CDR3 protein: CASSLEMGQPQHF
CDR3 DNA: TGTGCCAGCAGCTTAGAAATGGGTCAGCCCCAGCATTTT

J gene: TRBJ1-5
V gene: TRBV2
D gene: NA
clone size: many
CDR3 protein: CASSDDGQYSQPQHF
CDR3 DNA: TGTGCCAGCAGTGACGACGGACAGTACTCTCAGCCCCAGCATTTT

J gene: TRBJ1-1
V gene: TRBV7-9
D gene: NA
clone size: many
CDR3 protein: CASSDSAGFTEAFF
CDR3 DNA: TGTGCCAGCAGCGACTCAGCAGGGTTCACTGAAGCTTTCTTT

J gene: TRBJ1-2
V gene: TRBV6-5
D gene: NA
clone size: many
CDR3 protein: CASSSISTTHNYGYTF
CDR3 DNA: TGTGCCAGCAGCTCAATTTCGACGACCCATAACTATGGCTACACCTTC

J gene: TRBJ2-7
V gene: TRBV19
D gene: TRBD2
clone size: many
CDR3 protein: CASSISGKRYEQYF
CDR3 DNA: TGTGCCAGTAGTATTAGCGGGAAACGGTACGAGCAGTACTTC

J gene: TRBJ1-5
V gene: TRBV28
D gene: NA
clone size: many
CDR3 protein: CASSYGQPQHF
CDR3 DNA: TGTGCCAGCAGTTATGGGCAGCCCCAGCATTTT

J gene: TRBJ2-7
V gene: TRBV11-2
D gene: TRBD1
clone size: many
CDR3 protein: CASSLDRVPPYEQYF
CDR3 DNA: TGTGCCAGCAGCTTGGACAGGGTTCCCCCCTACGAGCAGTACTTC

J gene: TRBJ1-1
V gene: TRBV30
D gene: NA
clone size: NA
CDR3 protein: CAWSGFGGSTEAFF
CDR3 DNA: TGTGCCTGGAGCGGTTTCGGGGGGAGCACTGAAGCTTTCTTT

J gene: TRBJ2-7
V gene: TRBV7-8
D gene: NA
clone size: many
CDR3 protein: CASSSAHRTTYEQYF
CDR3 DNA: TGTGCCAGCAGCTCAGCACATAGGACTACCTACGAGCAGTACTTC

J gene: TRBJ2-2
V gene: TRBV12-3/TRBV12-4
D gene: NA
clone size: NA
CDR3 protein: CATGDTGTGDLFF
CDR3 DNA: TGTGCCACCGGAGACACGGGCACCGGGGATCTGTTTTTT

J gene: TRBJ1-5
V gene: TRBV28
D gene: NA
clone size: many
CDR3 protein: CASSPEGGGQPQHF
CDR3 DNA: TGTGCCAGCAGCCCCGAGGGGGGAGGACAGCCCCAGCATTTT

J gene: TRBJ2-5
V gene: TRBV3-1
D gene: TRBD2
clone size: many
CDR3 protein: CASATAGGQETQYF
CDR3 DNA: TGTGCCAGCGCCACCGCGGGAGGACAAGAGACCCAGTACTTC

J gene: TRBJ1-2
V gene: TRBV7-2
D gene: NA
clone size: NA
CDR3 protein: CASLPALDYGYTF
CDR3 DNA: TGTGCCAGCCTACCTGCCTTGGACTATGGCTACACCTTC

J gene: TRBJ1-2
V gene: TRBV7-9
D gene: NA
clone size: NA
CDR3 protein: CASSLDGRGGYTF
CDR3 DNA: TGTGCCAGCAGCTTAGACGGGCGGGGTGGCTACACCTTC

J gene: TRBJ1-1
V gene: TRBV30
D gene: NA
clone size: many
CDR3 protein: CAWNTGVLNTEAFF
CDR3 DNA: TGTGCCTGGAATACGGGGGTCCTGAACACTGAAGCTTTCTTT

J gene: TRBJ1-1
V gene: TRBV20-1
D gene: NA
clone size: NA
CDR3 protein: CSERGPGLAEAFF
CDR3 DNA: TGCAGTGAACGGGGGCCTGGGCTAGCTGAAGCTTTCTTT

J gene: TRBJ2-7
V gene: TRBV9
D gene: TRBD2
clone size: many
CDR3 protein: CASSARAGGYEQYF
CDR3 DNA: TGTGCCAGCAGCGCCAGAGCGGGAGGCTACGAGCAGTACTTC

J gene: TRBJ1-1
V gene: TRBV6-4
D gene: NA
clone size: many
CDR3 protein: CASSPDPTSTEAFF
CDR3 DNA: TGTGCCAGCAGTCCGGACCCGACCAGCACTGAAGCTTTCTTT

J gene: TRBJ1-2
V gene: TRBV6-1
D gene: TRBD1
clone size: NA
CDR3 protein: CASTRRQGGHDGYTF
CDR3 DNA: TGTGCCAGCACCCGAAGACAAGGGGGCCATGATGGCTACACCTTC

J gene: TRBJ2-7
V gene: TRBV29-1
D gene: TRBD2
clone size: many
CDR3 protein: CSVRRTSGRGGYEQYF
CDR3 DNA: TGCAGCGTCCGCCGGACTAGCGGGAGGGGGGGGTACGAGCAGTACTTC

J gene: TRBJ2-5
V gene: TRBV5-1
D gene: NA
clone size: many
CDR3 protein: CASREGYETQYF
CDR3 DNA: TGCGCCAGCAGGGAAGGTTATGAGACCCAGTACTTC

J gene: TRBJ2-1
V gene: TRBV6-1
D gene: NA
clone size: many
CDR3 protein: CASSDTADSYNEQFF
CDR3 DNA: TGTGCCAGCAGTGACACGGCAGACTCCTACAATGAGCAGTTCTTC

J gene: TRBJ1-2
V gene: TRBV2
D gene: TRBD1
clone size: many
CDR3 protein: CASSGGGGAYYGYTF
CDR3 DNA: TGTGCCAGCAGTGGAGGAGGGGGCGCCTACTATGGCTACACCTTC

J gene: TRBJ1-1
V gene: TRBV12-3/TRBV12-4
D gene: NA
clone size: many
CDR3 protein: CASRTGRPEAFF
CDR3 DNA: TGTGCCAGCCGTACAGGGCGCCCTGAAGCTTTCTTT

J gene: TRBJ1-6
V gene: TRBV27
D gene: NA
clone size: many
CDR3 protein: CASSLKTGNSPLHF
CDR3 DNA: TGTGCCAGCAGTCTAAAAACAGGGAATTCACCCCTCCACTTT

J gene: TRBJ2-7
V gene: TRBV4-2
D gene: NA
clone size: many
CDR3 protein: CASSQDTGPTLYEQYF
CDR3 DNA: TGTGCCAGCAGCCAAGATACGGGACCAACTCTCTACGAGCAGTACTTC

J gene: TRBJ2-7
V gene: TRBV27
D gene: NA
clone size: many
CDR3 protein: CASSNGPPYEQYF
CDR3 DNA: TGTGCCAGCAGTAACGGGCCCCCCTACGAGCAGTACTTC

J gene: TRBJ1-5
V gene: TRBV18
D gene: NA
clone size: few
CDR3 protein: CASSEGVDQPQHF
CDR3 DNA: TGTGCCAGCTCAGAAGGGGTCGATCAGCCCCAGCATTTT

J gene: TRBJ2-5
V gene: TRBV24-1
D gene: NA
clone size: NA
CDR3 protein: CATSPSSRIKTQYF
CDR3 DNA: TGTGCCACCAGTCCCTCCTCAAGAATAAAGACCCAGTACTTC

J gene: TRBJ1-5
V gene: TRBV7-8
D gene: NA
clone size: many
CDR3 protein: CASSSVRGSNQPQHF
CDR3 DNA: TGTGCCAGCAGCTCCGTCAGGGGAAGCAATCAGCCCCAGCATTTT